Following are 22 T cell receptor beta chains from one sample sequenced in a study of T cells in women clearing cervical HPV infection. The assay was immunoSEQ multiplex PCR, and TCRdb's table has in-frame clones only and misses some. This specimen shows roughly 25,000 clones; the ten leading clones hold 6.6%. Sequencing was done on a sample of blood buffy coat. These receptors were obtained from a woman between 18 and 69 years old with a cervical HPV16 infection that either progressed to CIN3+ or cleared (not recorded which).

Regarding this clone: The DNA ends 3 residues before the CDR3 does, and the rest of the CDR3 is filled in from the germline J gene. This chain links TRBV7-3 with TRBJ1-2; D not certain. The CDR3 runs to 13 residues. Per germline, CDR1 SGHTA and CDR2 FQGTGA. This chain's CDR3 is CASSLEVGHDYTF. The part of the CDR3 DNA that was read is TGTGCCAGCAGCTTAGAGGTGGGCCACGAC. The variable domain in full, with the rest retrieved from reference TRBV7-3 and TRBJ1-2, is GAGVSQTPSNKVTEKGKYVELRCDPISGHTALYWYRQSLGQGPEFLIYFQGTGAADDSGLPNDRFFAVRPEGSVSTLKIQRTERGDSAVYLCASSLEVGHDYTFGSGTRLTVV.

Points on this clone: Coverage ceases 3 residues before the CDR3 finishes, and the germline J gene fills in the end. J is TRBJ1-1 and V is TRBV11-2; a weak D match, TRBD1 (5 bases). The V gene lost 0 bases and the J gene lost 5 bases, with 10 bases spanning the gap. This CDR3 region has 14 residues. Germline CDR1 is SGHAT and CDR2 is FQNNGV. CDR3 in amino acids: CASSLEGVGTEAFF. The covered CDR3 bases are TGTGCCAGCAGCTTAGAAGGGGTAGGAACTGAA.

Turning to this clone: The CDR3 extends 3 residues past the end of the read, so its final part is completed from the germline J gene. V usage is TRBV19 and J usage is TRBJ1-5, with D possibly being TRBD1 (6 bases). The CDR3 sequence is 14 residues long. The V gene's germline CDR1 is LNHDA and CDR2 SQIVND (reference sequence). V was trimmed by 5 bases and J by 5 bases, leaving 13 bases between them. The CDR3 region is CASSLDSPYQPQHF. CDR3 DNA, as far as it was read: TGTGCCAGTAGTTTGGACAGCCCCTATCAGCCC.

With respect to this clone: Read coverage stops 3 residues before the CDR3 terminus; the germline J gene supplies the remainder. The chain is built from TRBV5-1 and TRBJ1-1, with D unresolved. Trimming removed 0 bases from V and 2 bases from J, with 2 bases in between. The CDR3 loop spans 12 amino acids. Germline CDR1 SGHRS, CDR2 YFSETQ. The CDR3 sequence is CASSLANTEAFF. The CDR3 DNA, read in part, is TGCGCCAGCAGCTTGGCAAACACTGAA.

This clone counts as medium-sized by frequency. Sequencing ends 3 residues short of the CDR3 end; the germline J gene provides the rest. Other nucleotide sequences from this sample produce the same CDR3. The V call is TRBV14, the J call TRBJ2-2; D gene unclear. The CDR3 runs 15 residues. Trimming stripped 1 base from V and 1 base from J, with 7 bases between. Germline values: CDR1 SGHDN, CDR2 FVKESK. The DNA read from the CDR3 is TGTGCCAGCAGCCAAGGGGCCCTGAACACCGGGGAG. Protein sequence: CASSQGALNTGE. The whole CDR3 protein is CASSQGALNTGELFF.

To note about this clone: The read ends 3 residues before the CDR3 terminus; that terminus is restored from the germline J gene. The rearrangement joins TRBV5-1 to TRBJ2-3; 8 bases match TRBD1. Germline V gene sequence: CDR1 SGHRS, CDR2 YFSETQ. Trimming took 3 bases from V and 2 from J; bases not matched to a gene: 11. CDR3 length: 17 amino acids. The part of the CDR3 DNA that was read is TGCGCCAGCAGCTGGGGGACAGGTTGGCGGCACACAGATACG. It codes for CASSWGTGWRHTDT. The CDR3 in its entirety is CASSWGTGWRHTDTQYF.

As regards this clone: Read data end 3 residues before the CDR3 end; the end is taken from the germline J gene. The chain links TRBV7-2 to TRBJ2-7, with a tentative D call TRBD1 (6 bases). The CDR3 runs to 14 residues. Per the germline V gene, CDR1 is SGHTA and CDR2 is FQGNSA. Between the trimmed V and J ends, which lost 6 bases and 0 bases, there was a span of 12 bases. CDR3 DNA (partial): TGTGCCAGCAGTCGTGACAGGAGCTCCTACGAG. This sequence encodes CASSRDRSSYE. From start to end, the CDR3 is CASSRDRSSYEQYF. The full variable domain, its missing parts supplied by reference TRBV7-2 and TRBJ2-7, is GAGVSQSPSNKVTEKGKDVELRCDPISGHTALYWYRQSLGQGLEFLIYFQGNSAPDKSGLPSDRFSAERTGGSVSTLTIQRTQQEDSAVYLCASSRDRSSYEQYFGPGTRLTVT.

On this clone: The read stops 3 residues short of the end of the CDR3; the missing end is completed from the germline J gene. The gene calls are TRBV7-3 and TRBJ1-2; D possibly corresponds to TRBD1 (5 bases). This CDR3 has 15 amino acids. Germline CDR1 SGHTA, CDR2 FQGTGA. Here the CDR3 reads CASSSTGGSTDTYTF. The DNA read from the CDR3 is TGTGCCAGCAGCTCCACTGGGGGGAGCACAGATACC.

Remarks on this clone: The CDR3 extends 3 residues past the end of the read, so its final part is completed from the germline J gene. V is TRBV7-3 and J is TRBJ2-1, with D perhaps matching TRBD1 (5 bases). Germline V lookup: CDR1 SGHTA, CDR2 FQGTGA. The CDR3 contains 14 residues. V gave up 5 bases and J gave up 4 bases, with 12 bases separating them. CDR3 bases read: TGTGCCAGCAGCCGATCGACAGTTTACAATGAG. Its translation: CASSRSTVYNE. The full CDR3 protein is CASSRSTVYNEQFF.

Concerning this clone itself: Sequencing ends 3 residues short of the CDR3 end; the germline J gene provides the rest. J is TRBJ1-1 and V is TRBV19; TRBD1 agrees at 10 bases. This CDR3 spans 15 amino acids. Germline V lookup: CDR1 LNHDA, CDR2 SQIVND (reference sequence). J lost 0 bases, V lost 8 bases, and 6 bases had no gene match. Partial CDR3 DNA: TGTGCCAGTCGGACAGGGGGTAACATGAACACTGAA. It translates to CASRTGGNMNTE. The full CDR3 protein is CASRTGGNMNTEAFF.

Remarks on this clone: The read gets to within 3 residues of the CDR3 end, and the germline J gene fills in the rest. This chain links TRBV20-1 with TRBJ2-5, with a tentative D call TRBD2 (5 bases). Germline V CDR1 and CDR2: DFQATT, SNEGSKA (reference sequence). V lost 1 base and J 2 bases, leaving 17 bases between the germline ends. This CDR3 contains 16 residues. This CDR3 reads CSARADRGNQQETQYF. The CDR3 DNA, read in part, is TGCAGTGCTAGAGCCGACCGGGGTAACCAGCAAGAGACC.

The CDR3 protein is CASSFTAVSTDTQYF. CDR3 DNA, as far as it was read: TGTGCCAGCAGCTTCACAGCCGTCAGCACAGATACG. The rearrangement joins TRBV2 to TRBJ2-3; D unresolved. The CDR3 extends 3 residues past the end of the read, so its final part is completed from the germline J gene. The germline gives CDR1 SNHLY, CDR2 FYNNEI. The V end was cut by 6 bases, the J end by 0 bases, with 13 bases between. The CDR3 length is 15 residues.

About this clone: The CDR3 end lies 3 residues beyond the end of the read and is filled in from the germline J gene. The chain employs TRBV2 and TRBJ1-4; 8 bases match TRBD1. Looked up from germline, CDR1 is SNHLY and CDR2 is FYNNEI. CDR3 size: 16 residues. The sequenced CDR3 bases are TGTGCCAGCACTGACAGGACAGGGTCTGGGGCCAACGTA. It yields the protein CASTDRTGSGANV. The whole CDR3 sequence reads CASTDRTGSGANVLFF. Combining the CDR3 with reference TRBV2 and TRBJ1-4 gives the whole variable domain EPEVTQTPSHQVTQMGQEVILRCVPISNHLYFYWYRQILGQKVEFLVSFYNNEISEKSEIFDDQFSVERPDGSNFTLKIRSTKLEDSAMYFCASTDRTGSGANVLFFGSGTQLSVL.

As for this clone: The CDR3 is cut off 3 residues early in the read; its end comes from the germline J gene. J is TRBJ2-3 and V is TRBV5-1; 8 bases fit TRBD2. Germline CDR1 and CDR2: SGHRS and YFSETQ. CDR3 size: 15 residues. The trim removed 2 bases at V and 6 bases at J, leaving 8 bases unmatched. The CDR3 spells CASSLGSGAGDTQYF. CDR3 bases read: TGCGCCAGCAGCTTAGGTAGCGGGGCCGGGGATACG.

This clone is deemed medium-sized by its frequency. The read finishes 3 residues shy of the CDR3 end, and the germline J gene is used to complete it. The chain is built from TRBV7-3 and TRBJ2-3; 12 bases are a match to TRBD2. The V gene end was trimmed by 1 base and the J gene end by 2 bases; junction bases not matched to a gene: 16. This CDR3 contains 21 residues. CDR1 and CDR2 (germline): SGHTA, FQGTGA. The CDR3 is CASSLRGATSGRVSNTDTQYF. The covered CDR3 bases are TGTGCCAGCAGCTTAAGGGGTGCGACTAGCGGGAGAGTAAGTAACACAGATACG.

In regard to this clone: Sequencing ends 3 residues short of the CDR3 end; the germline J gene provides the rest. The genes are TRBV20-1 and TRBJ2-1; 11 bases match TRBD2. CDR3 length equals 14 residues. Germline CDR1 reads DFQATT; CDR2 reads SNEGSKA (reference sequence). Germline trimming cut 6 bases from V and 6 bases from J; bases unmatched to any gene: 7. CDR3 bases read: TGCAGTGCCACTCTAGCGGGAGGCGGCAATGAG. It is translated as CSATLAGGGNE. The CDR3, in full, reads CSATLAGGGNEQFF.

This clone counts as medium-sized by frequency. Read sequence stops 3 residues before the CDR3 end, and the germline J gene provides the missing end. This chain connects TRBV5-1 to TRBJ2-1; maybe TRBD2 (6 bases). The CDR3 sequence is 15 residues long. The V and J ends lost 0 bases and 3 bases respectively, with 10 bases between them. Germline V gives CDR1 SGHRS, CDR2 YFSETQ. The CDR3 loop reads CASSLALASYNEQFF. Incomplete CDR3 DNA: TGCGCCAGCAGCTTGGCCCTAGCGAGCTACAATGAG.

Turning to this clone: From the germline J gene comes the end of the CDR3, since the read stops 3 residues before it. V gene TRBV5-4 combines with J gene TRBJ2-7; 8 nucleotides align to TRBD1. From germline, CDR1 is SGHNT and CDR2 YYREEE (reference sequence). This CDR3 region has 14 residues. The J segment lost 5 bases and the V segment lost 4 bases, leaving 8 bases of the junction unmatched. The CDR3 protein is CASSPLDRAHEQYF. CDR3 DNA, as far as it was read: TGTGCCAGCAGCCCGCTGGACAGGGCCCACGAG.

For this clone: The DNA ends 3 residues before the CDR3 does, and the rest of the CDR3 is filled in from the germline J gene. The genes are TRBV20-1 and TRBJ1-2, with 9 bases matching TRBD1. Germline CDR1 reads DFQATT; CDR2 reads SNEGSKA (reference sequence). Trimming at V came to 5 bases and at J to 6 bases, leaving 7 bases not matched to a gene. This CDR3 spans 13 amino acids. CDR3 residues: CSAEGDRVNGYTF. Partial CDR3 DNA: TGCAGTGCTGAGGGGGACAGGGTTAATGGC.

Points on this clone: The read terminates 3 residues ahead of where the CDR3 ends, so the germline J gene completes it. The chain carries TRBV6-2 or TRBV6-3 and TRBJ2-2; D call uncertain. CDR3 length: 12 amino acids. CDR1 MNHEY and CDR2 SVGEGT come from the germline V gene. The CDR3 sequence: CASRTTNEKLFF. Incomplete CDR3 DNA: TGTGCCAGCAGAACAACTAATGAAAAG.

As concerns this clone: The read ends 3 residues shy of where the CDR3 ends; the end is completed using the germline J gene. The chain is built from TRBV3-1 (or the pseudogene TRBV3-2) and TRBJ2-3; D might be TRBD2 (6 bases). This CDR3 is 14 amino acids long. The ends were cut back, 6 bases at V and 4 bases at J, with 14 bases in the middle. Germline CDR1 LGHDT, CDR2 YNNKEL (reference sequence). The part of the CDR3 DNA that was read is TGTGCCAGCAGGGGGACTCCCTCTTCAGATACG. Its translation: CASRGTPSSDT. The entire CDR3 reads CASRGTPSSDTQYF.

On this clone itself: The read ends 3 residues shy of where the CDR3 ends; the end is completed using the germline J gene. The chain is built from TRBV5-1 and TRBJ1-1; tentatively, D is TRBD1 (5 bases). Looked up from germline, CDR1 is SGHRS and CDR2 is YFSETQ. The V gene lost 5 bases and the J gene lost 1 base, with 12 bases spanning the gap. The CDR3 sequence is 14 residues long. The CDR3 sequence: CASSLGDRNTEAFF. The sequenced CDR3 bases are TGCGCCAGCAGTCTTGGCGACAGGAACACTGAA. The entire variable domain, with the rest obtained from reference TRBV5-1 and TRBJ1-1, is as follows: KAGVTQTPRYLIKTRGQQVTLSCSPISGHRSVSWYQQTPGQGLQFLFEYFSETQRNKGNFPGRFSGRQFSNSRSEMNVSTLELGDSALYLCASSLGDRNTEAFFGQGTRLTVV.